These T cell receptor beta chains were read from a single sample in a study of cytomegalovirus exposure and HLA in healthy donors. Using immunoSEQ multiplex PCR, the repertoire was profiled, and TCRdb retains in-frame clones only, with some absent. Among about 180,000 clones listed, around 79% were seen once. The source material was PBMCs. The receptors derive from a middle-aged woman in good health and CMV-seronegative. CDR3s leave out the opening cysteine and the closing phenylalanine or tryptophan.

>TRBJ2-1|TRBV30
AWSVGAGSSAGQF
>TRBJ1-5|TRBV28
ASSGQGAGQPQH
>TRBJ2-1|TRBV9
ASSVGGSPFLEQF
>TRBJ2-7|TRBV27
ASRFGLAGRYEQY
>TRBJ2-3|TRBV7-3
ASSPRSGGGLDTQY
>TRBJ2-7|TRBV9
ASSVAGAGEVTREQY
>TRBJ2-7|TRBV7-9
ASSLGLAGGAYEQY
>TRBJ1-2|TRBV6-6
ASSFGQEGGYGYT
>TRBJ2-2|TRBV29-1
STPSHTGELF
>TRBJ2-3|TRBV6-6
ASSYSPSVTDTQY
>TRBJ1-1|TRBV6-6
ASSYGGQPMNTEAF
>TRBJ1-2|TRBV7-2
ASSLGTSLSYGYT